The subject of this entry is one T cell receptor (beta chain). As yet, its antigen is unknown. These data are taken from a study of cytomegalovirus exposure and HLA in healthy donors. Primers included in the PCR were 60 Vbeta and 13 Jbeta primers. Repertoires were generated with immunoSEQ multiplex PCR, while TCRdb's copy carries only in-frame clones and drops some. Altogether a few hundred thousand clones are present, 80% to 95% being singletons, with the ten largest covering 1.5% to 2%. Notes on the study in general: Fewer N-insertions (relative to the approximately 700-donor mean) were reportedly seen in an Asian-associated ancestry cluster in a later analysis.

Per the germline V gene, CDR1 is SGHAT and CDR2 is FQNNGV. This CDR3 contains 15 residues. With 5 bases removed from V and 8 bases from J, the gap between germline ends came to 21 bases. Material: PBMCs. V usage is TRBV11-2 and J usage is TRBJ1-2; unclear D gene. The receptor's source is a girl aged 2 to 9 in good health and CMV-seronegative. CDR3 bases: TGTGCCAGCAGCAAACTCAGCGGTTTAGAGGAAGGCTACACCTTC. This codes for CASSKLSGLEEGYTF. Full variable domain (rest looked up from reference TRBV11-2 and TRBJ1-2): EAGVAQSPRYKIIEKRQSVAFWCNPISGHATLYWYQQILGQGPKLLIQFQNNGVVDDSQLPKDRFSAERLKGVDSTLKIQPAKLEDSAVYLCASSKLSGLEEGYTFGSGTRLTVV.